This T cell receptor (beta chain) was sequenced in a study of cytomegalovirus exposure and HLA in healthy donors. 13 Jbeta primers and 60 Vbeta primers were used for the PCR. The method was immunoSEQ multiplex PCR; TCRdb's version includes in-frame clones alone and lacks a portion of them. The sample table sets out 100,000 to 150,000 clones. This CDR3 contains 15 residues. The germline V gene has CDR1 LGHNT and CDR2 FRNRAP. J was trimmed by 4 bases and V by 6 bases; bases with no gene match: 9. Sequenced material: PBMCs. This TCR came from a woman aged 40-49 years in good health and CMV-seropositive. The gene calls are TRBV12-5 and TRBJ2-5, with TRBD1 identical over 9 bases. The CDR3 DNA is TGTGCTAGTGGGCGGGGACAGGGTGGCGGAGAGACCCAGTACTTC. Residues: CASGRGQGGGETQYF.